The clone carrying this T cell receptor beta chain has a single count. Per the original data handling: Amplified reference gene primers provided the basis for estimating nucleated cell counts. Some clones are missing from TCRdb's copy, which holds only in-frame ones; the method was immunoSEQ multiplex PCR. V and J calls and clone size are as listed in that table; D and trimming were resolved from the DNA. The repertoire includes some 240,000 clones, about four fifths of them detected once, and approximately 9.6% sits in the top ten. This entry belongs to a study of blood T cell repertoires in COVID-19. Study context: COVID-19 samples collected from the United States, Italy and Spain covered acute and convalescent phases.

This CDR3 spans 16 amino acids. Per the germline V gene, CDR1 is MNHNS and CDR2 is SASEGT. Trimming shortened V by 2 bases and J by 6 bases, and 19 bases separated the two germline ends. Sequencing was performed on peripheral blood. This chain connects TRBV6-1 to TRBJ1-2; tentative D call: TRBD1 (6 bases). This clonotype was obtained from a woman older than 75 with acute or convalescent COVID-19. The chain's CDR3 is CASSERRRGAMDGYTF. In nucleotides, the CDR3 is TGTGCCAGCAGTGAAAGACGCCGGGGGGCTATGGATGGCTACACCTTC.